Listed below are T cell receptor beta chains from one sample, sequenced in a study of OX40 agonist ivuxolimab in advanced cancers. Clones were sequenced by immunoSEQ multiplex PCR, and TCRdb holds only the in-frame ones, with some missing. The sample carries 80,000 to 95,000 clones, about 92% recorded once. The material was CD4+ or CD8+ T cells sorted from blood, obtained in a trial of the OX40 agonist ivuxolimab. These receptors all stem from an adult with an advanced solid tumor such as melanoma, head and neck, liver or kidney cancer. CDR3s leave out the opening cysteine and the closing phenylalanine or tryptophan. Only part of the rows carry a size: once, few, many, or a class if the clone is expanded.

size: -
V: TRBV5-1
length: 13
J: TRBJ1-5
CDR3: ASSLDPGRDQPQH

size: -
V: TRBV7-9
length: 10
J: TRBJ2-1
CDR3: ASSLAEGTEF

size: -
V: TRBV30
length: 12
J: TRBJ2-6
CDR3: AWSVGSGANVLT

size: -
V: TRBV28
length: 13
J: TRBJ1-5
CDR3: ASSLTGTRNQPQH

size: -
V: TRBV11-2
length: 10
J: TRBJ2-1
CDR3: ASSQQGHEQF

size: once
V: TRBV6-1
length: 12
J: TRBJ2-5
CDR3: ASRATGRQETQY

size: once
V: TRBV5-1
length: 14
J: TRBJ2-2
CDR3: ASSLQLAANTGELF

size: -
V: TRBV23-1
length: 12
J: TRBJ2-7
CDR3: ASSQRGPGSEQY

size: -
V: TRBV5-4
length: 13
J: TRBJ2-5
CDR3: ASSFPASGAETQY

size: -
V: TRBV6-6
length: 14
J: TRBJ1-6
CDR3: ASSPVGGTYNSPLH

size: -
V: TRBV19
length: 11
J: TRBJ2-5
CDR3: ASRAPAQETQY

size: -
V: TRBV6-5
length: 11
J: TRBJ1-6
CDR3: ASGGHYNSPLH

size: once
V: TRBV5-1
length: 15
J: TRBJ2-2
CDR3: ASSFMGTSGSTGELF

size: few
V: TRBV10-3
length: 9
J: TRBJ2-2
CDR3: AISGAGELF

size: -
V: TRBV7-8
length: 12
J: TRBJ2-2
CDR3: ASSSVGGPGELF

size: once
V: TRBV9
length: 10
J: TRBJ2-2
CDR3: ASTRQGGELF

size: -
V: TRBV7-9
length: 13
J: TRBJ2-3
CDR3: ASSVTSGRTDTQY

size: -
V: TRBV5-1
length: 14
J: TRBJ1-2
CDR3: ASSLGQGGTGDGYT

size: -
V: TRBV5-1
length: 11
J: TRBJ2-5
CDR3: ASSLGDRETQY

size: -
V: TRBV5-4
length: 11
J: TRBJ2-5
CDR3: ASTTVGAETQY

size: -
V: TRBV15
length: 14
J: TRBJ2-3
CDR3: ATSREGATSTDTQY

size: -
V: TRBV6-6
length: 14
J: TRBJ2-6
CDR3: ASTATGGFGANVLT

size: -
V: TRBV6-6
length: 13
J: TRBJ1-3
CDR3: ASSYPGQAVHTIY

size: -
V: TRBV30
length: 10
J: TRBJ2-7
CDR3: AWSVGRYEQY

size: -
V: TRBV21-1
length: 11
J: TRBJ2-7
CDR3: ASSTWTGDEQY

size: -
V: TRBV7-8
length: 12
J: TRBJ1-2
CDR3: ASSRGTTNYGYT

size: few
V: TRBV4-2
length: 13
J: TRBJ2-7
CDR3: ASSRAWDSSYEQY

size: -
V: TRBV7-9
length: 14
J: TRBJ2-1
CDR3: ASTLGAGGRYNEQF

size: -
V: TRBV11-3
length: 14
J: TRBJ2-3
CDR3: ASSPLPRGRADTQY

size: -
V: TRBV15
length: 12
J: TRBJ2-7
CDR3: ATSVGTASYEQY

size: -
V: TRBV7-3
length: 16
J: TRBJ2-7
CDR3: ASSLTLGGLIAFYEQY

size: -
V: TRBV5-8
length: 13
J: TRBJ1-5
CDR3: ASSPSGYSNQPQH

size: -
V: TRBV5-1
length: 11
J: TRBJ2-1
CDR3: ASSSGQYNEQF

size: -
V: TRBV10-3
length: 14
J: TRBJ2-2
CDR3: AITKGTSGSGGELF

size: -
V: TRBV9
length: 13
J: TRBJ2-1
CDR3: ASSVSGGDYNEQF

size: -
V: TRBV21-1
length: 20
J: TRBJ2-4
CDR3: ASSNGRERLAGPPRAKNIQY

size: -
V: TRBV18
length: 11
J: TRBJ2-5
CDR3: ASSPRQQETQY

size: -
V: TRBV7-2
length: 12
J: TRBJ2-5
CDR3: ASSPRTVQETQY

size: -
V: TRBV6-6
length: 10
J: TRBJ1-2
CDR3: ASSYSDLGYT

size: once
V: TRBV5-1
length: 12
J: TRBJ2-5
CDR3: ASRRTGVQETQY